This is a list of T cell receptor beta chains from one sample in a study of Tregs in tolerant kidney transplant recipients. Sequencing was performed with immunoSEQ multiplex PCR; in TCRdb, only in-frame clones are kept and a portion is missing. The sample shows some 68,000 clones, roughly 84% of them seen only once. The source material was CD4+ T cells from blood. Every receptor here comes from a human donor in good health. The CDR3 runs from the conserved cysteine through the conserved F or W. The D gene is left open where the match is weak. Only some rows state a clone size, as once, few, many or a class for expanded clones.

clone_size	d_call	j_call	v_call	cdr3_nt	cdr3_aa
.	.	TRBJ1-1	TRBV5-1	TGCGCCAGCAGCTCCCAGGGAGGGAACACTGAAGCTTTCTTT	CASSSQGGNTEAFF
once	.	TRBJ2-7	TRBV2	TGTGCCAGCAGTAGCATAGCTTCCTACGAGCAGTACTTC	CASSSIASYEQYF
.	.	TRBJ2-2	TRBV7-2	TGTGCCAGCAGCTTAAAGAGGCGGTGGGCAGCCAACACCGGGGAGCTGTTTTTT	CASSLKRRWAANTGELFF
once	TRBD1	TRBJ1-2	TRBV7-2	TGTGCCAGCAGAGTCGGGACAGGGGTTGGTAACTATGGCTACACCTTC	CASRVGTGVGNYGYTF
.	.	TRBJ2-2	TRBV9	TGTGCCAGCAGCCTGGGGCAGGGGATCGCCGGGGAGCTGTTTTTT	CASSLGQGIAGELFF
.	.	TRBJ1-6	TRBV7-2	TGTGCCAGCAGCTTAGACCCGTATAATTCACCCCTCCACTTT	CASSLDPYNSPLHF
.	TRBD2	TRBJ2-4	TRBV5-1	TGCGCCAGCAGCGAGACTAGCGGGGGGTCCTACGGTAACATTCAGTACTTC	CASSETSGGSYGNIQYF
.	TRBD1	TRBJ1-4	TRBV7-2	TGTGCCAGCAGCTTAGGATTTGGACAGGGAAGTGAAAAACTGTTTTTT	CASSLGFGQGSEKLFF
.	.	TRBJ1-4	TRBV2	TGTGCCAGCAGTGATACTGGGGCTTTAGGGGAAAAACTGTTTTTT	CASSDTGALGEKLFF
.	TRBD1	TRBJ2-7	TRBV28	TGTGCCAGCAGTTCCGATATATGGGGGATTAGGGGGCACCCCTACGAGCAGTACTTC	CASSSDIWGIRGHPYEQYF
.	TRBD1	TRBJ2-7	TRBV5-1	TGCGCCAGCAGAAGGGACAGGAGCAGCACGGGCTACGAGCAGTACTTC	CASRRDRSSTGYEQYF
.	TRBD1	TRBJ1-3	TRBV9	TGTGCCAGCTCGACAGGGAGGAACACCATATATTTT	CASSTGRNTIYF
.	.	TRBJ1-1	TRBV2	TGTGCCAGCAGCCCAGCCTCCTCTCGGGGGCGACCGAACACTGAAGCTTTCTTT	CASSPASSRGRPNTEAFF
.	.	TRBJ2-7	TRBV7-2	TGTGCCAGCAGATCAAGGCGGGGAACCTCTAGCTCCTACGAGCAGTACTTC	CASRSRRGTSSSYEQYF
.	.	TRBJ2-7	TRBV12-5	TGTGCTAGTGGTGGACCCGGGGACGGCGAGCAGTACTTC	CASGGPGDGEQYF
.	.	TRBJ2-2	TRBV11-3	TGTGCCAGCAGCGTTGAAGGGGCCCCCGGGGAGCTGTTTTTT	CASSVEGAPGELFF
.	.	TRBJ2-5	TRBV5-1	TGCGCCAGCAGCCCTTTACGTGCCCAAGAGACCCAGTACTTC	CASSPLRAQETQYF
once	TRBD1	TRBJ1-1	TRBV19	TGTGCCACCAAGGGGGGACAGAACATGAACACTGAAGCTTTCTTT	CATKGGQNMNTEAFF
.	.	TRBJ2-2	TRBV4-3	TGCGCCAGCAGCCAGTACAGGGGCGGGGGTACCGGGGAGCTGTTTTTT	CASSQYRGGGTGELFF
.	.	TRBJ2-7	TRBV7-2	TGTGCCAGCAGCTTAGCAGGGGACGGGGCCTACGAGCAGTACTTC	CASSLAGDGAYEQYF
.	TRBD1	TRBJ1-4	TRBV7-2	TGTGCCAGCAGCCCCCAGACAGGGTTAAATGAAAAACTGTTTTTT	CASSPQTGLNEKLFF
.	TRBD1	TRBJ1-1	TRBV6-1	TGTGCCAGCAGGGACAGGGCGAACACTGAAGCTTTCTTT	CASRDRANTEAFF
.	.	TRBJ2-1	TRBV7-2	TGTGCCAGCAGCTTCCTTAGAGGCGGTGAGCAGTTCTTC	CASSFLRGGEQFF
medium-sized	.	TRBJ2-3	TRBV7-9	TGTGCCAGCAGCTTCTCAGGGAGCACAGATACGCAGTATTTT	CASSFSGSTDTQYF
.	TRBD1	TRBJ1-2	TRBV7-2	TGTGCCAGCAGCCCCGCAGGGGGGTGGGACTATGGCTACACCTTC	CASSPAGGWDYGYTF
.	TRBD2	TRBJ2-5	TRBV11-2	TGTGCCAGCAGCGGCGAGGGAGGGCCGGGGGGGACCCAGTACTTC	CASSGEGGPGGTQYF
.	.	TRBJ2-5	TRBV2	TGTGCCAGCAGTGAACGGGGGCAGGTTGGGGAGACCCAGTACTTC	CASSERGQVGETQYF
.	.	TRBJ2-4	TRBV4-2	TGTGCCAGCAGCCAACTTTGGCGGGCTCTTGCCAAAAACATTCAGTACTTC	CASSQLWRALAKNIQYF
.	.	TRBJ1-3	TRBV9	TGTGCCAGCAGCCTTGACATCGGCTCGGGAAACACCATATATTTT	CASSLDIGSGNTIYF
.	TRBD1	TRBJ2-3	TRBV23-1	TGCGCCAGCAGGGTATTCCGGGACAGCAGGGGAGATACGCAGTATTTT	CASRVFRDSRGDTQYF